The clone carrying this TCR beta chain was recorded only once. The CDR3 spans 13 residues. Trimming removed 1 base at V and 2 bases at J, with 5 bases between. From germline, CDR1 is SGDLS and CDR2 YYNGEE. It was cDNA, reverse transcribed from extracted RNA, that served as the sequencing template. The table came from immunoSEQ multiplex PCR; TCRdb's copy has only in-frame clones and leaves some out. The sample carries 120,000 or so clones, under 65% recorded once. This entry comes from a study of CD8+ T cells in alopecia areata. Treatment specified: oral pan-JAK inhibitor, 5-10 mg twice daily. The sample consisted of CD4+ T cells sorted from blood, taken at week 4, from a patient treated with tofacitinib. This TCR derives from a human donor with alopecia areata. The chain uses TRBV9 and TRBJ2-3; D gene unclear. The CDR3 coding sequence is TGTGCCAGCAGCGTACGACCCACAGATACGCAGTATTTT. Translation gives CASSVRPTDTQYF. The variable domain in full, completed from reference TRBV9 and TRBJ2-3, reads DSGVTQTPKHLITATGQRVTLRCSPRSGDLSVYWYQQSLDQGLQFLIQYYNGEERAKGNILERFSAQQFPDLHSELNLSSLELGDSALYFCASSVRPTDTQYFGPGTRLTVL.